Shown below are 4 T cell receptor beta chains from a single sample sequenced in a study of PD-L1 blockade in urothelial cancer. Clones were read by immunoSEQ multiplex PCR, and TCRdb kept only the in-frame ones, dropping some. The sample includes roughly 100,000 clones, approximately 87% of them seen just once. Time point reported: peripheral blood 6 weeks after treatment start. The material sequenced was PBMCs, taken around atezolizumab (anti-PD-L1) treatment. These receptors all stem from a man aged 65 to 79 with urothelial cancer.

The genes are TRBV19 and TRBJ1-2, with a possible D match to TRBD1 (5 bases). V was trimmed by 8 bases and J by 1 base, leaving 14 bases between them. The germline gives CDR1 LNHDA, CDR2 SQIVND (reference sequence). The CDR3 contains 14 residues. The DNA of the CDR3 is TGTGCCAGTCGCACTGACAGCCTTAACTATGGCTACACCTTC. Its translation is CASRTDSLNYGYTF.

This chain links TRBV6-5 with TRBJ2-7; 12 positions agree with TRBD1. This CDR3 comprises 14 residues. Trimming cost V 6 bases and J 5 bases; bases outside gene matches: 5. Germline V gene lookup returns CDR1 MNHEY and CDR2 SVGAGI. CDR3 sequence reads: CASRGQGARDEQYF. The CDR3, as DNA: TGTGCCAGCAGGGGACAGGGGGCTAGAGACGAGCAGTACTTC.

The chain employs TRBV7-6 and TRBJ2-7; TRBD2 agrees at 11 bases. With 4 bases clipped from V and 3 bases from J, the junction kept 5 bases outside the gene matches. This CDR3 comprises 15 residues. CDR1 is SGHVS and CDR2 is FNYEAQ in the germline V gene. CDR3: CASSSLTSGNYEQYF. In DNA form, the CDR3 reads TGTGCCAGCAGCTCCCTGACTAGCGGGAACTACGAGCAGTACTTC.

This sequence joins TRBV15 and TRBJ1-6, with D perhaps matching TRBD1 (5 bases). The ends were cut back, 0 bases at V and 9 bases at J, with 12 bases in the middle. The CDR3 length is 15 residues. Per germline, CDR1 LNHNV and CDR2 YYDKDF (reference sequence). Here the CDR3 DNA reads TGTGCCACCAGCAGAGATGGGACCGGGGGTTCACCCCTCCACTTT. This gives the protein CATSRDGTGGSPLHF.